In this sample, the clone carrying this T cell receptor beta chain turned up once. The antigen is unknown. One base away lies a much larger clone, so this may be a sequencing read error. These data originate in a study of T cells in Graves' hyperthyroidism and ophthalmopathy. The CDR3 consists of 14 residues. From germline, CDR1 is DFQATT and CDR2 SNEGSKA (reference sequence). V was trimmed by 1 base and J by 7 bases, leaving 13 bases between them. Overall study findings and caveats: In simple terms, a model built on 13 V-J features told ophthalmopathy apart from stable hyperthyroidism. The model predicted ophthalmopathy a median around 6.5 months before onset. Blood held most thyroid clonotypes expanded above 0.001 frequency.

TCR beta CDR3 regions were amplified from RNA. In the first-round RT-PCR of the TCR CDR3, the HTBI primer set was used. TCRdb itself ran the multiplex PCR reads through MiXCR, one entry per CDR3 protein. Among about 520,000 distinct CDR3 sequences listed, approximately 25% were seen once. This TCR derives from a woman in her twenties or thirties with Graves' ophthalmopathy. The rearrangement links TRBV20-1 to TRBJ2-2; a possible D gene is TRBD1 (6 bases). The sample consisted of blood. The CDR3 region is CSARALGAIGELFF. The CDR3 DNA reads TGCAGTGCTAGAGCCCTGGGGGCAATCGGGGAGCTGTTTTTT.